The clone carrying this T cell receptor beta chain was seen a single time. Antigen specificity is unknown. This entry belongs to a study of cytomegalovirus exposure and HLA in healthy donors. General observations from the study: An observed cluster of highly shared sequence variants was recorded as a likely sequencing artifact.

The CDR3 runs to 14 residues. V was trimmed by 4 bases and J by 3 bases, leaving 10 bases between them. The germline gives CDR1 LNHDA, CDR2 SQIVND (reference sequence). Both 60 Vbeta primers and 13 Jbeta primers went into the PCR. Repertoires were generated with immunoSEQ multiplex PCR, while TCRdb's copy carries only in-frame clones and drops some. Among under 200,000 clones listed, around three quarters were seen once. This chain uses TRBV19 with TRBJ1-5, with a tentative D call TRBD1 (6 bases). The receptor was derived from a man in his forties in good health and CMV-seronegative. Material: PBMCs. This CDR3 reads CASSNRQVNQPQHF. The CDR3 DNA sequence: TGTGCCAGTAGTAATCGACAGGTCAATCAGCCCCAGCATTTT.